This is a list of T cell receptor beta chains from one sample in a study of blood T cells in healthy people across ages. A single record per CDR3 protein comes from TCRdb applying MiXCR to the 5' RACE reads. Among more than 600,000 distinct CDR3 sequences listed, just under 25% were seen once. The data were also submitted as part of a second study, on T cells of mothers and their children.

Sequencing was performed on blood. The origin of the receptors is a boy aged 5 to 17 in good health. Each CDR3 is given with its conserved first and last residue. D genes are given only for firm matches. Part of the rows lack a size; the others show once, few, many or a class for expanded clones.

-	TRBJ2-7	-	TRBV11-2	CASSLMRVSYEQYF	TGTGCCAGCAGCTTAATGCGTGTTTCTTACGAGCAGTACTTC
-	TRBJ2-7	once	TRBV4-2	CASSQVSVPYEQYF	TGTGCCAGCAGCCAAGTGTCGGTCCCCTACGAGCAGTACTTC
-	TRBJ2-1	-	TRBV7-2	CASSSDLAGTGYNEQFF	TGTGCCAGCAGCTCAGATTTAGCGGGCACAGGGTACAATGAGCAGTTCTTC
-	TRBJ1-6	once	TRBV12-3/TRBV12-4	CASSLGDSGALHF	TGTGCCAGCAGTTTAGGAGACAGCGGGGCCCTCCACTTT
TRBD2	TRBJ2-1	few	TRBV6-1	CASLLAGVSDEQFF	TGTGCCAGCCTACTAGCGGGAGTTTCTGATGAGCAGTTCTTC
-	TRBJ2-3	few	TRBV28	CASSFRRIKTDTDTQYF	TGTGCCAGCAGTTTTCGGAGAATAAAGACTGACACAGATACGCAGTATTTT
TRBD2	TRBJ2-1	few	TRBV20-1	CSASFLAGPSYNEQFF	TGCAGTGCTAGTTTTCTAGCGGGGCCCTCCTACAATGAGCAGTTCTTC
-	TRBJ2-2	few	TRBV7-2	CASSFITGELFF	TGTGCCAGCAGTTTTATCACCGGGGAGCTGTTTTTT
TRBD1	TRBJ2-1	once	TRBV28	CASSPGQGSLSSYNEQFF	TGTGCCAGCAGTCCGGGACAGGGTTCACTGAGCTCCTACAATGAGCAGTTCTTC
TRBD1	TRBJ2-7	-	TRBV11-2	CASSPQTGNFYEQYF	TGTGCCAGCAGCCCCCAGACAGGGAACTTCTACGAGCAGTACTTC
-	TRBJ2-7	-	TRBV5-7	CASSSFSGPQVGARQYF	TGTGCCAGCAGCTCATTCTCCGGGCCCCAAGTAGGGGCGAGGCAGTACTTC
-	TRBJ2-1	-	TRBV29-1	CSVEDLSGSNSYNEQFF	TGCAGCGTTGAAGATCTAAGTGGGAGCAACTCCTACAATGAGCAGTTCTTC
TRBD1	TRBJ2-6	few	TRBV27	CASRLTGVRLGGGANVLTF	TGTGCCAGCAGATTAACAGGGGTGAGGTTAGGGGGTGGGGCCAACGTCCTGACTTTC
TRBD1	TRBJ1-5	-	TRBV10-3	CAISESPRTGNQPQHF	TGTGCCATCAGTGAGTCGCCTCGGACAGGGAATCAGCCCCAGCATTTT
-	TRBJ2-3	-	TRBV12-3/TRBV12-4	CASSSMASADAQYF	TGTGCCAGTTCGAGCATGGCGTCAGCAGATGCGCAGTATTTT
TRBD1	TRBJ1-6	-	TRBV7-2	CASSLEQGNSPLRF	TGTGCCAGCAGCTTGGAACAGGGGAATTCACCCCTCCGCTTT
-	TRBJ2-1	-	TRBV7-2	CASSLGVGENSEQFF	TGTGCCAGCAGCTTAGGGGTGGGGGAGAACAGTGAGCAGTTCTTC
-	TRBJ1-3	-	TRBV7-2	CASSLLFDGGNTIYF	TGTGCCAGCAGCCTTCTTTTCGACGGTGGAAACACCATATATTTT
TRBD2	TRBJ2-1	-	TRBV29-1	CSVATGGLYNEQFF	TGCAGCGTTGCAACGGGGGGGCTGTACAATGAGCAGTTCTTC
-	TRBJ2-7	few	TRBV4-3	CASRQGTQVGYEQYF	TGCGCCAGCAGGCAGGGGACACAGGTCGGCTACGAGCAGTACTTC
-	TRBJ2-7	-	TRBV13	CASSLDPGKYEQYF	TGTGCCAGCAGCTTAGATCCAGGGAAGTACGAGCAGTACTTC
-	TRBJ1-4	-	TRBV15	CATRGTAGREKLFF	TGTGCCACCAGGGGCACAGCGGGACGAGAAAAACTGTTTTTT
-	TRBJ2-7	few	TRBV5-5	CASSLDLRANYEQYF	TGTGCCAGCAGCTTGGACCTCAGGGCGAACTACGAGCAGTACTTC
-	TRBJ2-7	few	TRBV6-1	CASSEGGPATYEQYF	TGTGCCAGCAGTGAGGGGGGACCTGCAACCTACGAGCAGTACTTC
TRBD2	TRBJ2-1	-	TRBV4-3	CASSQHASGNEQFF	TGCGCCAGCAGCCAACACGCTAGCGGCAATGAGCAGTTCTTC
-	TRBJ2-7	-	TRBV20-1	CSARDQQKDVQYF	TGCAGTGCTAGAGATCAACAGAAAGATGTGCAGTACTTC
TRBD1	TRBJ1-3	-	TRBV7-2	CASSLVVGQGANTIYF	TGTGCCAGCAGCTTAGTGGTGGGACAGGGGGCCAACACCATATATTTT
TRBD1	TRBJ2-7	few	TRBV28	CASRRDRGTGYSYEQYF	TGTGCCAGCAGAAGAGACAGGGGTACAGGGTACTCCTACGAGCAGTACTTC
TRBD1	TRBJ2-2	-	TRBV12-3/TRBV12-4	CASGFDRGILGELFF	TGTGCCAGCGGCTTTGACAGGGGAATCCTCGGGGAGCTGTTTTTT
TRBD2	TRBJ2-7	few	TRBV6-5	CASSYSGVTSGRDYEQYF	TGTGCCAGCAGTTACTCGGGTGTGACTAGCGGGAGAGACTACGAGCAGTACTTC
-	TRBJ2-7	once	TRBV13	CVSSPEGGGNYEQYF	TGTGTCAGCAGCCCAGAAGGAGGCGGGAACTACGAGCAGTACTTC
-	TRBJ1-5	few	TRBV12-5	CASGLVRMGPPWTQHF	TGTGCTAGTGGTTTGGTACGCATGGGCCCGCCGTGGACCCAGCATTTT
-	TRBJ2-1	few	TRBV5-6	CASSLDRWNEQFF	TGTGCCAGCAGCTTGGATAGGTGGAATGAGCAGTTCTTC
-	TRBJ2-7	few	TRBV25-1	CASSDSRGLSYEQYF	TGTGCCAGCAGTGATTCCCGGGGTCTCTCCTACGAGCAGTACTTC
TRBD2	TRBJ2-5	-	TRBV9	CASSVAGGPETQYF	TGTGCCAGCAGCGTCGCGGGAGGGCCGGAGACCCAGTACTTC
TRBD2	TRBJ2-1	few	TRBV7-9	CASSLVAGWLAGANEQFF	TGTGCCAGCAGCTTAGTGGCTGGGTGGCTAGCGGGAGCCAATGAGCAGTTCTTC
-	TRBJ2-4	many	TRBV29-1	CSVWTAKNIQYF	TGCAGCGTTTGGACAGCGAAAAACATTCAGTACTTC
-	TRBJ1-4	few	TRBV2	CASKMTEEKLFF	TGTGCCAGCAAGATGACGGAAGAAAAACTGTTTTTT
-	TRBJ2-6	few	TRBV5-4	CASMRDGANVLTF	TGTGCCAGCATGCGGGATGGGGCCAACGTCCTGACTTTC
-	TRBJ1-2	-	TRBV14	CASSQVSGPYGYTF	TGTGCCAGCAGCCAAGTCTCGGGACCCTATGGCTACACCTTC
TRBD2	TRBJ2-5	few	TRBV6-5	CASTRSREGETQYF	TGTGCCAGCACGCGGTCCCGGGAGGGCGAGACCCAGTACTTC
-	TRBJ2-6	few	TRBV24-1	CATSGQHSGANVLTF	TGTGCCACCAGCGGACAGCACTCTGGGGCCAACGTCCTGACTTTC
TRBD2	TRBJ2-6	once	TRBV28	CASSTPGLAGGPTGANVLTF	TGTGCCAGCAGTACTCCGGGACTAGCGGGAGGGCCGACTGGGGCCAACGTCCTGACTTTC
-	TRBJ2-5	-	TRBV7-9	CASSLPGYQETQYF	TGTGCCAGCAGCTTACCCGGCTACCAAGAGACCCAGTACTTC
-	TRBJ1-2	few	TRBV20-1	CSVGGGSNYGYTF	TGCAGTGTTGGCGGGGGCAGCAACTATGGCTACACCTTC
-	TRBJ2-3	-	TRBV7-2	CASSMGLSTDTQYF	TGTGCCAGCAGCATGGGACTTTCCACAGATACGCAGTATTTT